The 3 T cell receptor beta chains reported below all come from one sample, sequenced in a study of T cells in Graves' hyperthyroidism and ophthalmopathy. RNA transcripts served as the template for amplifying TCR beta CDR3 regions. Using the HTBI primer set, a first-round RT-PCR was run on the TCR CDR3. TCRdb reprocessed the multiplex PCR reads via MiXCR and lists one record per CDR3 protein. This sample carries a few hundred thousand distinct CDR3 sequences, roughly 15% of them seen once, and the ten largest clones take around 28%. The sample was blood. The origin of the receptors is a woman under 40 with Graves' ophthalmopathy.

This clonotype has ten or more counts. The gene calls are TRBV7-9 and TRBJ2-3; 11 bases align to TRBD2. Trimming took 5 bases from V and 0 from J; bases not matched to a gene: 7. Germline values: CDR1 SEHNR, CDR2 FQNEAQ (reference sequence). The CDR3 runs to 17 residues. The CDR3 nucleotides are TGTGCCAGCAGCCTCCCGCTAGCGGGAGGAAGCACAGATACGCAGTATTTT. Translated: CASSLPLAGGSTDTQYF.

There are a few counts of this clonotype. The CDR3 here is CASSLSGQTQQYF. The CDR3 nucleotides are TGTGCCAGCAGCTTATCGGGACAAACCCAGCAGTACTTC. The chain combines TRBV7-2 with TRBJ2-7; a possible D gene is TRBD1 (6 bases). Germline CDR1 SGHTA, CDR2 FQGNSA. The CDR3 is 13 amino acids. V was clipped by 2 bases and J by 8 bases, with 13 bases between them.

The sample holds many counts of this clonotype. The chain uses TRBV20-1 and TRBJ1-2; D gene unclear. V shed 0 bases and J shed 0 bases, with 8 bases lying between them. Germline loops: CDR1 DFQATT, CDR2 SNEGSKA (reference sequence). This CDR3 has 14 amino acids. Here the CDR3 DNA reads TGCAGTGCTAGAGATCCGAGAGCTAACTATGGCTACACCTTC. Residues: CSARDPRANYGYTF.